The subject of this entry is one TCR beta chain. TCRdb redid the calling of the RT-PCR reads with MiXCR, one entry per CDR3 protein. The sample records 550,000 to 750,000 distinct CDR3 sequences, approximately 15% being singletons. V was cut by 7 bases and J by 4 bases, with 14 bases left in between. The germline gives CDR1 LNHNV, CDR2 YYDKDF (reference sequence). This CDR3 has 14 residues. The rearrangement uses TRBV15 and TRBJ2-1, with TRBD2 as a possible D gene (6 bases). Material: memory CD4+ T cells from blood. This receptor was taken from a female donor in good health, serving as a healthy control. The CDR3 DNA is TGTGCCACCAAGAGTAGCGGCCCTTACAATGAGCAGTTCTTC. Protein product: CATKSSGPYNEQFF.